What follows are 5 T cell receptor beta chains derived from one specimen sequenced in a study of blood T cell repertoires in COVID-19. Assay: immunoSEQ multiplex PCR; the TCRdb copy retains only in-frame clones and omits some. The table records over 250,000 clones, roughly 86% of them present only once. Material for sequencing was PBMCs or T cells enriched from blood (not recorded which). These receptors all stem from a woman aged 18-29 years who had recovered from COVID-19.

The rearrangement joins TRBV27 to TRBJ2-2, with D possibly TRBD2 on 6 matching bases. The CDR3 covers 13 residues. The V gene's germline CDR1 is MNHEY and CDR2 SMNVEV (reference sequence). Trimming took off 6 bases at V and 4 bases at J, with 9 bases between the two ends. The CDR3: CASSLGGTGELFF. DNA of the CDR3: TGTGCCAGCAGCCTGGGGGGCACCGGGGAGCTGTTTTTT.

The V and J genes are TRBV15 and TRBJ1-5; 7 bases line up with TRBD1. The CDR3 consists of 16 residues. V trimming: 0 bases; J trimming: 4 bases; junction bases outside the gene matches: 6. Germline-derived CDR1 and CDR2 are LNHNV and YYDKDF (reference sequence). CDR3 DNA: TGTGCCACCAGCAGAGATTGGACAGGAATGAATCAGCCCCAGCATTTT. Protein sequence: CATSRDWTGMNQPQHF.

The DNA for the CDR3 is TGTGCCAGCAGCTTAGTATGGGGACAGGGGCTCTCCGAGCAGTACTTC. Translated: CASSLVWGQGLSEQYF. J is TRBJ2-7 and V is TRBV7-2, with 10 bases aligning to TRBD1. This CDR3 has 16 amino acids. CDR1 and CDR2 from the germline V gene are SGHTA and FQGNSA. V was pared by 1 base and J by 6 bases, with 9 bases of the junction left unmatched. Complete variable domain (other parts from reference TRBV7-2 and TRBJ2-7): GAGVSQSPSNKVTEKGKDVELRCDPISGHTALYWYRQSLGQGLEFLIYFQGNSAPDKSGLPSDRFSAERTGGSVSTLTIQRTQQEDSAVYLCASSLVWGQGLSEQYFGPGTRLTVT.

The chain couples TRBV6-2 or TRBV6-3 to TRBJ2-7; 11 positions agree with TRBD2. The CDR3 covers 16 residues. Trimming removed 7 bases from V and 2 bases from J; junction bases left unmatched: 10. From germline, CDR1 is MNHEY and CDR2 SVGEGT. The chain's CDR3 is CASIPGPSGGPYEQYF. CDR3 in DNA: TGTGCCAGCATCCCAGGCCCTAGCGGGGGGCCCTACGAGCAGTACTTC.

V gene TRBV5-6 combines with J gene TRBJ2-7, with D tentatively TRBD1 (6 bases). Trimming left V 4 bases short and J 2 bases short, with 10 bases between. The CDR3 is made up of 13 amino acids. Germline V gene sequence: CDR1 SGHDT, CDR2 YYEEEE. Here the CDR3 reads CASSGGHTYEQYF. DNA for the CDR3: TGTGCCAGCAGCGGGGGACACACCTACGAGCAGTACTTC.